A single sample gave rise to the 4 T cell receptor beta chains below, sequenced in a study of CD8+CD57+ T cells in acquired aplastic anemia. TCR beta VDJ and CDR3 profiling used genomic DNA as template. TCRdb ran MiXCR on the reads and lists one entry per CDR3 protein. Here the sample spans about half a million distinct CDR3 sequences, around a third being singletons. CD8+CD57+ cell expansion, shown by flow cytometry, had occurred in the patients selected for sequencing. Sequenced material: sorted CD4+, CD8+, or CD8+CD57+ T cells (not recorded which) from PBMCs. The receptors originated from a human donor with aplastic anemia.

The rearrangement uses TRBV4-1 and TRBJ2-3; 8 bases are a match to TRBD2. Trimming at V came to 1 base and at J to 2 bases, leaving 5 bases not matched to a gene. The CDR3 is made up of 16 amino acids. Germline lookup yields CDR1 MGHRA and CDR2 YSYEKL. In nucleotides, the CDR3 is TGCGCCAGCAGCCAAGCCCCGGGACTAGTCACAGATACGCAGTATTTT. It codes for CASSQAPGLVTDTQYF.

The V gene is TRBV6-1, the J gene TRBJ2-7; 7 nucleotides match TRBD2. This CDR3 has 16 residues. Germline CDR1 and CDR2: MNHNS and SASEGT. With 5 bases clipped from V and 2 bases from J, the junction kept 12 bases outside the gene matches. The CDR3 here is CASSPNIGRGAYEQYF. Here the CDR3 DNA reads TGTGCCAGCAGTCCAAATATCGGTCGGGGGGCCTACGAGCAGTACTTC.

This clonotype was counted many times. This rearrangement joins TRBV2 to TRBJ1-5, with 7 bases matching TRBD1. Unmatched junction bases numbered 14, after V lost 6 bases and J lost 6 bases. CDR3 length: 16 amino acids. The germline V gene has CDR1 SNHLY and CDR2 FYNNEI. The CDR3 DNA reads TGTGCCAGCAGCTACCAATCACAGGGGTCCGGTCAGCCCCAGCATTTT. Its translation: CASSYQSQGSGQPQHF.

This clonotype was observed at least ten times. V is TRBV7-3 and J is TRBJ1-6; D ambiguous. Germline V gene data show CDR1 as SGHTA and CDR2 as FQGTGA. The CDR3 has 13 amino acids. V dropped 1 base and J dropped 10 bases, with 8 bases sitting between them. CDR3 amino acids: CASSLNSESPLHF. Here the CDR3 DNA reads TGTGCCAGCAGCTTAAATTCGGAGTCACCCCTCCACTTT.